The 7 T cell receptor beta chains listed next were all sequenced from one sample in a study of blood T cell repertoires in COVID-19. Profiled with immunoSEQ multiplex PCR; TCRdb holds only in-frame clones, not every one. The sample includes about 53,000 clones, approximately 84% seen only once; the top ten take around 14%. Specimen: peripheral blood. These receptors came from a human donor in a cohort sampled during active COVID-19.

This clone was counted between two and nine times. The chain links TRBV2 to TRBJ2-3, with 7 bases aligning to TRBD1. Germline CDR1 SNHLY, CDR2 FYNNEI. The J segment lost 0 bases and the V segment lost 6 bases, leaving 6 bases of the junction unmatched. The CDR3 runs to 15 residues. Here the CDR3 DNA reads TGTGCCAGCAGCTCCGGGACAGCGAGCACAGATACGCAGTATTTT. It translates to CASSSGTASTDTQYF. The variable domain in full, with the rest retrieved from reference TRBV2 and TRBJ2-3, is EPEVTQTPSHQVTQMGQEVILRCVPISNHLYFYWYRQILGQKVEFLVSFYNNEISEKSEIFDDQFSVERPDGSNFTLKIRSTKLEDSAMYFCASSSGTASTDTQYFGPGTRLTVL.

The rearrangement joins TRBV19 to TRBJ2-3; 7 bases agree with TRBD1. Germline CDR1 is LNHDA and CDR2 is SQIVND (reference sequence). The J segment lost 8 bases and the V segment lost 2 bases, leaving 1 base of the junction unmatched. CDR3 size: 12 residues. The CDR3: CASSIKGATQYF. The CDR3 bases are TGTGCCAGTAGTATAAAGGGGGCTACGCAGTATTTT.

This chain links TRBV3-1 (or the pseudogene TRBV3-2) with TRBJ1-1; no clear D. The ends were cut back, 0 bases at V and 2 bases at J, with 16 bases in the middle. Per the germline V gene, CDR1 is LGHDT and CDR2 is YNNKEL (reference sequence). This CDR3 spans 17 amino acids. CDR3 in DNA: TGTGCCAGCAGCCAAGAAGTGGGAGCCAGAACTAACACTGAAGCTTTCTTT. Its translation is CASSQEVGARTNTEAFF.

This sequence joins TRBV2 and TRBJ2-3; D remains ambiguous. The CDR3 length is 14 residues. Germline V CDR1 and CDR2: SNHLY, FYNNEI. The CDR3 loop is CAARVDRQEDTQYF. The CDR3 DNA follows: TGTGCTGCACGTGTAGATCGGCAGGAAGATACGCAGTATTTT.

The J gene is TRBJ2-1, the V gene TRBV11-2; TRBD2 is a possible D gene (5 bases). Trimming removed 1 base at V and 8 bases at J, with 9 bases between. CDR3 size: 13 residues. Germline V CDR1 and CDR2: SGHAT, FQNNGV. CDR3 amino acids: CASSLVLAHEQFF. CDR3 bases: TGTGCCAGCAGCTTAGTCCTAGCCCATGAGCAGTTCTTC.

The gene calls are TRBV11-2 and TRBJ2-1; weak D call: TRBD1 (6 bases). V was clipped by 5 bases and J by 10 bases, with 9 bases between them. The CDR3 runs 11 residues. CDR1 is SGHAT and CDR2 is FQNNGV in the germline V gene. The CDR3, as DNA: TGTGCCAGCAGCCTCGGACAGGAGCAGTTCTTC. It yields the protein CASSLGQEQFF. The full variable domain, in which reference TRBV11-2 and TRBJ2-1 provide the parts outside the CDR3, is EAGVAQSPRYKIIEKRQSVAFWCNPISGHATLYWYQQILGQGPKLLIQFQNNGVVDDSQLPKDRFSAERLKGVDSTLKIQPAKLEDSAVYLCASSLGQEQFFGPGTRLTVL.

The chain uses TRBV11-2 and TRBJ2-7, with a tentative D call TRBD2 (5 bases). The germline V gene has CDR1 SGHAT and CDR2 FQNNGV. This CDR3 has 16 amino acids. V was pared by 5 bases and J by 0 bases, with 17 bases between. Here the CDR3 reads CASSRIHSGSSYEQYF. CDR3 bases: TGTGCCAGCAGCCGGATCCACAGTGGGAGCTCCTACGAGCAGTACTTC.